The 13 T cell receptor beta chains listed next were all sequenced from one sample in a study of regulatory and conventional T cells in RAG deficiency. Conventional CD4+ T cells were sorted from blood as CD25-low CD127-high cells. The repertoire was sequenced with immunoSEQ multiplex PCR; TCRdb's copy has only in-frame clones and lacks some. The table shows approximately 30,000 clones, with about 96% occurring only once. These data were also reused for a study on regulatory T cells. From that report: The primer mix had 52 TRBV and 13 TRBJ primers.

Material for sequencing was CD25- CD4+ T cells sorted from blood. The receptor source for this set is a human donor in good health.

In DNA, the CDR3 is TGTGCCAGCAGCTTTCCCCCAAAGCCGGGACAGGGGGCGGGGGAGCAGTACTTC. It encodes CASSFPPKPGQGAGEQYF. The genes are TRBV5-4 and TRBJ2-7, with TRBD1 identical over 12 bases. The V segment lost 2 bases and the J segment 7 bases; nucleotides outside the gene matches: 16. This CDR3 has 18 residues. Germline CDR1 SGHNT, CDR2 YYREEE (reference sequence).

This chain uses TRBV29-1 with TRBJ2-1; TRBD1 agrees at 7 bases. Germline lookup yields CDR1 SQVTM and CDR2 ANQGSEA. Trimming removed 5 bases from V and 9 bases from J; junction bases left unmatched: 7. The CDR3 loop spans 12 amino acids. CDR3: CSVYRDSREQFF. The CDR3 DNA reads TGCAGCGTTTATCGGGACAGCCGTGAGCAGTTCTTC.

The rearrangement links TRBV6-5 to TRBJ1-3; no clear D. This CDR3 has 13 residues. V lost 7 bases to trimming and J lost 0 bases, with 7 bases between them. Germline CDR1 MNHEY, CDR2 SVGAGI. The CDR3 DNA reads as TGTGCCAGCACGGAGATCTCTGGAAACACCATATATTTT. Translation: CASTEISGNTIYF.

The CDR3 coding sequence is TGTGCCAGCAGTGCGGGACAGGGTCTATCCTACGAGCAGTACTTC. Translated: CASSAGQGLSYEQYF. The rearrangement uses TRBV6-1 and TRBJ2-7; 9 bases fit TRBD1. The germline V gene has CDR1 MNHNS and CDR2 SASEGT. Germline trimming cut 4 bases from V and 1 base from J; bases unmatched to any gene: 5. CDR3 size: 15 residues.

V and J are TRBV6-4 and TRBJ2-1; the match to TRBD2 covers 7 bases. The length of the CDR3 is 18 residues. Germline V gene data show CDR1 as MRHNA and CDR2 as SNTAGT. With 5 bases clipped from V and 2 bases from J, the junction kept 15 bases outside the gene matches. CDR3 nucleotide sequence: TGTGCCAGCAGTCCTGGTGAGGGAGCGGGGATTCCCTACAATGAGCAGTTCTTC. Protein: CASSPGEGAGIPYNEQFF.

This clone occurred once. V usage is TRBV10-3 and J usage is TRBJ2-7, with 7 bases that match TRBD2. Unmatched junction bases numbered 5, after V lost 3 bases and J lost 0 bases. Germline CDR1 is ENHRY and CDR2 is SYGVKD. The CDR3 has 15 residues. The CDR3 nucleotides are TGTGCCATCAGTGAAGGTCGCGGGAGCTCCTACGAGCAGTACTTC. Translation: CAISEGRGSSYEQYF.

The chain combines TRBV7-9 with TRBJ2-3; 7 nucleotides align to TRBD1. The CDR3 has 14 amino acids. CDR1 is SEHNR, CDR2 FQNEAQ, per germline (reference sequence). V dropped 6 bases and J dropped 3; count of bases not matched to a gene: 6. The DNA of the CDR3 is TGTGCCAGCAGGCCTGACAGGGTTACAGATACGCAGTATTTT. As protein: CASRPDRVTDTQYF.

The rearrangement links TRBV7-8 to TRBJ2-7, with 14 bases matching TRBD2. Per the germline V gene, CDR1 is SGHVS and CDR2 is FQNEAQ. The CDR3 is 19 residues long. J was trimmed by 2 bases and V by 2 bases; bases with no gene match: 11. CDR3 residues: CASSLKLGLAGEPTYEQYF. The CDR3 coding sequence is TGTGCCAGCAGCTTAAAGCTGGGACTAGCGGGGGAGCCTACCTACGAGCAGTACTTC.

The chain carries TRBV10-2 and TRBJ2-7; D ambiguous. The V and J ends lost 5 bases and 3 bases respectively, with 5 bases between them. This CDR3 has 11 residues. The germline V gene encodes CDR1 WSHSY and CDR2 SAAADI. The CDR3 is CASSPSYEQYF. CDR3 in DNA: TGCGCCAGCAGTCCCAGCTACGAGCAGTACTTC.

The chain uses TRBV9 and TRBJ2-7; D may be TRBD1 (6 bases). CDR3 length: 14 residues. The ends were cut back, 3 bases at V and 2 bases at J, with 12 bases in the middle. CDR1 SGDLS and CDR2 YYNGEE come from the germline V gene. CDR3 coding DNA: TGTGCCAGCAGCGGATCATCAGGGGCCTACGAGCAGTACTTC. Amino acid sequence: CASSGSSGAYEQYF.

The V gene is TRBV5-4, the J gene TRBJ1-4, with a possible D match to TRBD1 (6 bases). V lost 2 bases and J lost 5, with 10 bases in between. CDR3 size: 14 residues. The germline CDR1 and CDR2 sequences are SGHNT and YYREEE (reference sequence). CDR3 sequence (DNA): TGTGCCAGCAGCTTACAGGGCCAAAATGAAAAACTGTTTTTT. This gives the protein CASSLQGQNEKLFF.

The chain combines TRBV18 with TRBJ1-2; D is perhaps TRBD1 (5 bases). CDR1 and CDR2 (germline): KGHSH, LQKENI. Trimming removed 6 bases from V and 4 bases from J, with 21 bases in between. This CDR3 is 16 amino acids long. DNA of the CDR3: TGTGCCAGCTCTATTAACGAGCAGGGCACCATCTATGGCTACACCTTC. This encodes CASSINEQGTIYGYTF.

The rearrangement uses TRBV2 and TRBJ2-3; 9 nucleotides line up with TRBD1. Germline CDR1 reads SNHLY; CDR2 reads FYNNEI. CDR3 size: 14 residues. V was pared by 9 bases and J by 0 bases, with 4 bases of the junction left unmatched. The CDR3: CASEGQGSTDTQYF. The CDR3 coding sequence is TGTGCCAGTGAGGGACAGGGTAGCACAGATACGCAGTATTTT.